What follows are 21 T cell receptor beta chains derived from one specimen sequenced in a study of T-cell reconstitution after alpha-beta-depleted transplantation in children. Using unique molecular identifiers, the investigators prepared the TCRbeta library. Each CDR3 protein is one row after TCRdb ran MiXCR on the PCR reads. This table has 250,000 to 300,000 distinct CDR3 sequences, over 7% appearing once. Overall study findings and caveats: A year had passed since transplant, and T-cell counts and diversity by then came mostly from newly produced T cells.

These TCRs are of unknown antigen specificity. The source material was peripheral blood, sampled 360 days after TCRalphabeta/CD19-depleted stem cell transplant. The receptors shown here come from a female patient younger than 10 who had a stem cell transplant for Fanconi anemia, so the T cells may come from the graft donor.

This clonotype is a singleton in its sample. CDR3 nucleotide sequence: TGTGCCAGCTCAAAGAGCTCCTACGAGCAGTACTTC. Encoded protein: CASSKSSYEQYF. This rearrangement joins TRBV18 to TRBJ2-7, with no clear D. The CDR3 extends over 12 amino acids. CDR1 and CDR2 from the germline V gene are KGHSH and LQKENI. Trimming removed 5 bases from V and 0 bases from J, with 5 bases in between.

This clonotype appeared many times. This chain links TRBV5-1 with TRBJ2-7, with D tentatively TRBD1 (5 bases). This CDR3 region has 13 residues. Germline CDR1 is SGHRS and CDR2 is YFSETQ. V was pared by 0 bases and J by 6 bases, with 10 bases between. The CDR3 reads CASSLGSGSEQYF. The DNA for the CDR3 is TGCGCCAGCAGCTTGGGTTCAGGGTCCGAGCAGTACTTC.

This clonotype came up many times. The chain links TRBV7-9 to TRBJ2-1; D assignment may be TRBD1 or TRBD2 (6 bases each). V was trimmed by 5 bases and J by 0 bases, leaving 11 bases between them. The CDR3 spans 15 residues. CDR1 and CDR2 from the germline V gene are SEHNR and FQNEAQ (reference sequence). The CDR3 spells CASSKSGASYNEQFF. The CDR3 coding sequence is TGTGCCAGCAGCAAGTCGGGGGCCTCCTACAATGAGCAGTTCTTC.

There are many counts of this clonotype. The chain has TRBV5-1 and TRBJ2-1; D possibly corresponds to TRBD1 (7 bases). Germline CDR1 SGHRS, CDR2 YFSETQ. V was cut by 4 bases and J by 0 bases, with 14 bases left in between. The CDR3 has 16 amino acids. The DNA of the CDR3 is TGCGCCAGCAGCCCTTGGGGGGACAGCTCCTACAATGAGCAGTTCTTC. Its protein product is CASSPWGDSSYNEQFF. The whole variable domain, filled in from reference TRBV5-1 and TRBJ2-1, reads KAGVTQTPRYLIKTRGQQVTLSCSPISGHRSVSWYQQTPGQGLQFLFEYFSETQRNKGNFPGRFSGRQFSNSRSEMNVSTLELGDSALYLCASSPWGDSSYNEQFFGPGTRLTVL.

The V gene is TRBV5-5, the J gene TRBJ1-3; possible D gene TRBD1, 5 bases. CDR3 length: 16 amino acids. V dropped 5 bases and J dropped 0 bases, with 15 bases sitting between them. Germline CDR1 reads SGHKS; CDR2 reads YYEKEE (reference sequence). The chain's CDR3 is CASSSGDSFSGNTIYF. The CDR3 DNA sequence: TGTGCCAGCAGTTCCGGAGACAGCTTCTCTGGAAACACCATATATTTT. Together with reference TRBV5-5 and TRBJ1-3, the CDR3 gives the full variable domain: DAGVTQSPTHLIKTRGQQVTLRCSPISGHKSVSWYQQVLGQGPQFIFQYYEKEERGRGNFPDRFSARQFPNYSSELNVNALLLGDSALYLCASSSGDSFSGNTIYFGEGSWLTVV.

This clonotype was detected ten times or more. The V and J genes are TRBV10-3 and TRBJ2-1; TRBD2 matches 8 bases. Unmatched junction bases numbered 5, after V lost 8 bases and J lost 5 bases. Germline CDR1 is ENHRY and CDR2 is SYGVKD. This CDR3 is 13 amino acids long. The DNA of the CDR3 is TGTGCCATCTCACTAGCGGACAACAATGAGCAGTTCTTC. Its protein product is CAISLADNNEQFF.

A few counts support this clonotype. The chain couples TRBV4-2 to TRBJ2-7, with D maybe TRBD2 (7 bases). This CDR3 is built from 16 residues. Per the germline V gene, CDR1 is LGHNA and CDR2 is YNFKEQ. Trimming left V 4 bases short and J 5 bases short, with 21 bases between. CDR3 in DNA: TGTGCCAGCAGCCTCCCCCGAGGGGGGACTACTGACGAGCAGTACTTC. This sequence encodes CASSLPRGGTTDEQYF.

The table lists this clonotype with many counts. The chain is built from TRBV29-1 and TRBJ2-7, with D perhaps TRBD1 or TRBD2 (6 bases each). Trimming left V 6 bases short and J 2 bases short, with 20 bases between. CDR3 length: 15 amino acids. Germline V lookup: CDR1 SQVTM, CDR2 ANQGSEA. The CDR3 DNA reads TGCAGCGTCTGTTCCGGGGGCGTGGGACCCTACGAGCAGTACGTC. Encoded protein: CSVCSGGVGPYEQYV.

The chain carries TRBV24-1 and TRBJ2-5; 7 bases align to TRBD1. The CDR3 loop spans 15 amino acids. Germline V CDR1 and CDR2: KGHDR, SFDVKD. V lost 3 bases to trimming and J lost 2 bases; unmatched junction nucleotides: 5. CDR3 in DNA: TGTGCCACCAGTGATCCAGGGGGTCGTCAAGAGACCCAGTACTTC. Its protein product is CATSDPGGRQETQYF.

There are a few counts of this clonotype. This chain joins TRBV18 and TRBJ2-7; D remains unclear. CDR3 length: 14 amino acids. V was shortened by 3 bases and J by 2 bases, with 11 bases between the two germline ends. Germline-derived CDR1 and CDR2 are KGHSH and LQKENI. The CDR3 nucleotides are TGTGCCAGCTCACCGGCCCGTACGACCTACGAGCAGTACTTC. Translated, it gives CASSPARTTYEQYF.

The sample holds many counts of this clonotype. The rearrangement uses TRBV12-3 or TRBV12-4 and TRBJ1-1; D is undetermined. V gave up 3 bases and J gave up 4 bases, with 12 bases separating them. CDR3 size: 14 residues. Written as DNA, the CDR3 is TGTGCCAGCAGTTTCGCCGGCGGAGGCACTGAAGCTTTCTTT. Protein product: CASSFAGGGTEAFF.

This clonotype occurred many times. The chain is built from TRBV5-1 and TRBJ2-1; D remains ambiguous. The CDR3 has 17 residues. V gave up 2 bases and J gave up 0 bases, with 15 bases separating them. Germline CDR1 SGHRS, CDR2 YFSETQ. CDR3 in amino acids: CASSFSRSPSSYNEQFF. CDR3 DNA: TGCGCCAGCAGCTTCTCCCGTTCCCCGAGCTCCTACAATGAGCAGTTCTTC.

This rearrangement joins TRBV28 to TRBJ1-1, with D possibly matching TRBD1 (5 bases). The CDR3 runs 15 residues. V shed 3 bases and J shed 5 bases, with 16 bases lying between them. Germline V gene lookup returns CDR1 MDHEN and CDR2 SYDVKM. The CDR3 nucleotides read TGTGCCAGCAGTTTTCCCCCTCTTGACAGAACTGAAGCTTTCTTT. Translation gives CASSFPPLDRTEAFF.

Ten or more counts support this clonotype. The chain employs TRBV4-2 and TRBJ2-1, with a weak D call TRBD2 (7 bases). Trimming stripped 3 bases from V and 4 bases from J, with 25 bases between. The CDR3 covers 19 residues. Germline V lookup: CDR1 LGHNA, CDR2 YNFKEQ. As DNA, the CDR3 is TGTGCCAGCAGCCACCAAGGGCAGGATAGGGGGGGTAGATACAATGAGCAGTTCTTC. Translated: CASSHQGQDRGGRYNEQFF.

This clonotype was observed many times. This chain links TRBV20-1 with TRBJ2-5; D gene uncertain. V lost 6 bases to trimming and J lost 5 bases, with 19 bases between them. CDR3 length: 14 residues. Germline CDR1 and CDR2: DFQATT and SNEGSKA (reference sequence). The CDR3 nucleotides read TGCAGTGCGATATTAGACCCACTCGGGGAGACCCAGTACTTC. Translation gives CSAILDPLGETQYF.

The rearrangement joins TRBV9 to TRBJ2-4, with unresolved D. Trimming took 0 bases from V and 1 from J, leaving 17 bases between them. CDR3 size: 18 residues. CDR1 and CDR2 from the germline V gene are SGDLS and YYNGEE. The CDR3 nucleotides are TGTGCCAGCAGCGTAGACGTCGGGCAGAGTTTTGCCAAAAACATTCAGTACTTC. This codes for CASSVDVGQSFAKNIQYF. Full variable domain (missing parts from reference TRBV9 and TRBJ2-4): DSGVTQTPKHLITATGQRVTLRCSPRSGDLSVYWYQQSLDQGLQFLIQYYNGEERAKGNILERFSAQQFPDLHSELNLSSLELGDSALYFCASSVDVGQSFAKNIQYFGAGTRLSVL.

This clonotype turned up a few times. The V gene is TRBV20-1, the J gene TRBJ2-3; 7 bases are shared with TRBD2. Germline lookup yields CDR1 DFQATT and CDR2 SNEGSKA (reference sequence). Trimming cost V 6 bases and J 6 bases; bases outside gene matches: 12. This CDR3 has 14 residues. Here the CDR3 reads CSAHTGGRSDTQYF. DNA of the CDR3: TGCAGTGCCCACACGGGAGGACGGTCGGATACGCAGTATTTT.

This clonotype was observed at least ten times. V usage is TRBV5-1 and J usage is TRBJ2-7; D is uncertain. CDR3 length equals 12 residues. Trimming took 2 bases from V and 6 from J, leaving 9 bases between them. Germline V lookup: CDR1 SGHRS, CDR2 YFSETQ. CDR3 region: CASSLASREQYF. CDR3 bases: TGCGCCAGCAGCTTAGCCTCGCGCGAGCAGTACTTC.

The table lists this clonotype with many counts. The chain recombines TRBV12-3 or TRBV12-4 with TRBJ2-5; D unclear. The CDR3 extends over 14 amino acids. V was trimmed by 1 base and J by 4 bases, leaving 10 bases between them. CDR3 DNA sequence: TGTGCCAGCAGTTTAGGCCCCTTGGGAGAGACCCAGTACTTC. It yields the protein CASSLGPLGETQYF.

This clonotype has only a few counts. The gene calls are TRBV10-3 and TRBJ1-5; D not resolved. This CDR3 comprises 13 residues. V lost 0 bases to trimming and J lost 7 bases, with 7 bases between them. CDR1 and CDR2 (germline): ENHRY, SYGVKD. Here the CDR3 DNA reads TGTGCCATCAGTGAGTCTCCGTTCCAGCCCCAGCATTTT. It yields the protein CAISESPFQPQHF.

The chain employs TRBV13 and TRBJ1-5; D is perhaps TRBD1 (6 bases). The V and J ends lost 0 bases and 0 bases respectively, with 9 bases between them. This CDR3 is built from 16 residues. The germline V gene encodes CDR1 PRHDT and CDR2 FYEKMQ (reference sequence). The CDR3: CASSLGTGPSNQPQHF. The CDR3 nucleotides read TGTGCCAGCAGCTTAGGGACAGGACCTAGCAATCAGCCCCAGCATTTT.